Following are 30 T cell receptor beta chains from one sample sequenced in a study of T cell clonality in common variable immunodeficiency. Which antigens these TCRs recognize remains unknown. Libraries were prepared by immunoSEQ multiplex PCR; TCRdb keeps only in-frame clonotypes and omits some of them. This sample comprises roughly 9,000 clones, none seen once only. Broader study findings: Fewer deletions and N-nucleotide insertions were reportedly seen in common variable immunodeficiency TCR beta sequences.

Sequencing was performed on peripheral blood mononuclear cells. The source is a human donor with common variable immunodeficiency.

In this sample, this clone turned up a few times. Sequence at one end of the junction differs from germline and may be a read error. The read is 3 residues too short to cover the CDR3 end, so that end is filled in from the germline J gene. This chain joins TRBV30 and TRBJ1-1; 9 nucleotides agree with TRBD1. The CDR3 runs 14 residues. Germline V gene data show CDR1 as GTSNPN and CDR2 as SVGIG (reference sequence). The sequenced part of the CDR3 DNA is TGTGCCGGGAGGGTATATGGACAGGGGAAGGGG. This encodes CAGRVYGQGKG. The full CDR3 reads CAGRVYGQGKGAFF.

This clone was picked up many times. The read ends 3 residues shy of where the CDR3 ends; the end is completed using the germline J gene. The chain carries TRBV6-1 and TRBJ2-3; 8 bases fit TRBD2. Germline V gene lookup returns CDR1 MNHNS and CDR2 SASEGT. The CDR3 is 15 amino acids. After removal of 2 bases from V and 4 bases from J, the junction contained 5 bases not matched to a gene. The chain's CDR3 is CASSERAGGADTQYF. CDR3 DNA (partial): TGTGCCAGCAGTGAAAGGGCGGGGGGCGCAGATACG.

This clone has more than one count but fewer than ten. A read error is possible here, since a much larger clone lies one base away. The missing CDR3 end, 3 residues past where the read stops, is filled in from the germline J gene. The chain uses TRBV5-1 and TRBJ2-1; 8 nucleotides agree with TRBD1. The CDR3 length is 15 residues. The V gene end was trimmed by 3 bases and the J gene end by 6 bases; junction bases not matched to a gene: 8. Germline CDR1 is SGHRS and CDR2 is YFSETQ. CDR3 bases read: TGCGCCAGCAGCTGGGGGGACAGGCCTCTCAATGAG. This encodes CASSWGDRPLNE. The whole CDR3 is CASSWGDRPLNEQFF.

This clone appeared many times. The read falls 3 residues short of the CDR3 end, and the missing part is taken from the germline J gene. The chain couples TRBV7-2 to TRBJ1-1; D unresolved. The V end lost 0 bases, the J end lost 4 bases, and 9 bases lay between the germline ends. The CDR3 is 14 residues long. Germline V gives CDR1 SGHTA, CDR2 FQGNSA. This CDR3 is CASSLAGPVTEAFF. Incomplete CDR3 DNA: TGTGCCAGCAGCTTAGCTGGTCCGGTCACTGAA.

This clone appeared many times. The covered CDR3 bases are TGTGCCAGCAGTGGTGGGGGGGCCGGTGAGACC. Encoded protein: CASSGGGAGET. Given in full, the CDR3 is CASSGGGAGETQYF. This chain joins TRBV6-1 and TRBJ2-5; a possible D gene is TRBD2 (7 bases). The observed sequence ends 3 residues before the CDR3 terminus, with the missing tail filled in from the germline J gene. Germline V lookup: CDR1 MNHNS, CDR2 SASEGT. The CDR3 runs to 14 residues. V shed 4 bases and J shed 5 bases, with 14 bases lying between them.

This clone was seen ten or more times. CDR3 DNA, as far as it was read: TGCGCCAGCAGTGAGAGGGGGCTGGGGACTGAA. Translated, it gives CASSERGLGTE. The entire CDR3 protein is CASSERGLGTEAFF. The chain links TRBV10-2 to TRBJ1-1, with 7 bases matching TRBD1. The read is 3 residues too short to cover the CDR3 end, so that end is filled in from the germline J gene. After removal of 2 bases from V and 5 bases from J, the junction contained 5 bases not matched to a gene. This CDR3 is built from 14 residues. Germline CDR1 and CDR2: WSHSY and SAAADI.

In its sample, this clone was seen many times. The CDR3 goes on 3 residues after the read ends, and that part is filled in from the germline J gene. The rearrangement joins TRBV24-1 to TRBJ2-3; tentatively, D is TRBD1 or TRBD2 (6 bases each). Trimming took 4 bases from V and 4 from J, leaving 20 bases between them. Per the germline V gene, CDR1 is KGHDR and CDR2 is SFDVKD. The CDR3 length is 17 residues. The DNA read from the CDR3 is TGTGCCACCAGTGACGGTTTCGTGTCAGGGGAGGCAGATACG. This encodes CATSDGFVSGEADT. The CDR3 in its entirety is CATSDGFVSGEADTQYF.

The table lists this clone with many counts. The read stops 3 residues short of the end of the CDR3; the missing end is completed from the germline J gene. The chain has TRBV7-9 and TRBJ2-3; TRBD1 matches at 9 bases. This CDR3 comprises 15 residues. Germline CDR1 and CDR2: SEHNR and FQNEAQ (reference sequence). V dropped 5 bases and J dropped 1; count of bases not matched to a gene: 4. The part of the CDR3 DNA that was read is TGTGCCAGCAGCCAACGGACAGGGGGCACAGATACG. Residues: CASSQRTGGTDT. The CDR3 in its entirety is CASSQRTGGTDTQYF.

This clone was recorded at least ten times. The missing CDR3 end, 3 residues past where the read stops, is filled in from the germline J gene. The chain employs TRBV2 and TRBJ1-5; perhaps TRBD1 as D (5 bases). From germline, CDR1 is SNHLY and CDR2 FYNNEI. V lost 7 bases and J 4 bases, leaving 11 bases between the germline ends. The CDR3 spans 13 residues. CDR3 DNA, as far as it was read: TGTGCCAGCACCCGACAGCTTAATCAGCCC. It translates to CASTRQLNQP. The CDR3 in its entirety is CASTRQLNQPQHF.

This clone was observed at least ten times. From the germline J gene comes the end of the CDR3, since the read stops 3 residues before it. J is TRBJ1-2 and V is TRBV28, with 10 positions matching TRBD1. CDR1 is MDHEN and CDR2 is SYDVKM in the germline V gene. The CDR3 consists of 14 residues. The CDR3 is CASSSPGTGVGYTF. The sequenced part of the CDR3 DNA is TGTGCCAGCAGTTCCCCCGGGACAGGGGTCGGC.

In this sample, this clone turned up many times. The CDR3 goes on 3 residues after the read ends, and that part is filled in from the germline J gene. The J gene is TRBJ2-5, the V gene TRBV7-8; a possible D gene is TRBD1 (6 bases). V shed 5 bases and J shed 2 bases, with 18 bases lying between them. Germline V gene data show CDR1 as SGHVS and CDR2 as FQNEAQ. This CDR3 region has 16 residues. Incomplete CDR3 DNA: TGTGCCAGCAGCCACCACACAGGGCTTGGACAAGAGACC. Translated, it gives CASSHHTGLGQET. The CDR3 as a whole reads CASSHHTGLGQETQYF.

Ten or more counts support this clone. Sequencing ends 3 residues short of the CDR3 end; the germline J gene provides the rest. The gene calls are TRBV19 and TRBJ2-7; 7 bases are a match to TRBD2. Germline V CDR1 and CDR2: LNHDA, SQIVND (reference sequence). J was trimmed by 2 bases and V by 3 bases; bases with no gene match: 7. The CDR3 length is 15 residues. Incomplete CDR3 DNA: TGTGCCAGTAGTATCGTCGGCGGGAGTACCTACGAG. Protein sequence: CASSIVGGSTYE. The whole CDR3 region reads CASSIVGGSTYEQYF.

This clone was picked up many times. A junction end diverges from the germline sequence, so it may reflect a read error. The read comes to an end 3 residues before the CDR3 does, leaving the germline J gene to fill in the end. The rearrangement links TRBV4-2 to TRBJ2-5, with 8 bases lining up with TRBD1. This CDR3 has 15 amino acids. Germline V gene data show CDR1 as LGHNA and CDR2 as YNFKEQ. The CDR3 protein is CASSQGQGHQETQYF. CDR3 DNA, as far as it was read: TGCGCCAGCAGCCAAGGACAGGGCCACCAAGAGACC.

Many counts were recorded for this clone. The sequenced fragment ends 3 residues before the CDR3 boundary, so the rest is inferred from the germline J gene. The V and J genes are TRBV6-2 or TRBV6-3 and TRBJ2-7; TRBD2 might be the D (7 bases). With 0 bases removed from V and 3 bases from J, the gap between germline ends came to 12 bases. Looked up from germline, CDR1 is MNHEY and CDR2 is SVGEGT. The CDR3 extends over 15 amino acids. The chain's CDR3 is CASSYSGGASYEQYF. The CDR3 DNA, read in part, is TGTGCCAGCAGTTACTCGGGGGGGGCGAGCTACGAG.

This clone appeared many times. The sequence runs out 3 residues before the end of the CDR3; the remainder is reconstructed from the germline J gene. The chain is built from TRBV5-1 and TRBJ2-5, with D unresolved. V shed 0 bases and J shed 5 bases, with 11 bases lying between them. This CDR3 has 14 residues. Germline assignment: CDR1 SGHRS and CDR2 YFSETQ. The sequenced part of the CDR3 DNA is TGCGCCAGCAGCTTGGCCTCGGTACGCGAGACC. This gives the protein CASSLASVRET. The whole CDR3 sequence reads CASSLASVRETQYF.

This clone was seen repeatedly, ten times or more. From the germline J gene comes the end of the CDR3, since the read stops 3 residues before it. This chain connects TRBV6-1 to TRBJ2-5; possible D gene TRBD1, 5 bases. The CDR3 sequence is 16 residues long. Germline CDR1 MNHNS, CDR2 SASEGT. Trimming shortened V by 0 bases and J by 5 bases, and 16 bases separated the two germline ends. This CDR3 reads CASSEALVGARETQYF. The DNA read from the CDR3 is TGTGCCAGCAGTGAAGCGCTAGTAGGGGCCCGGGAGACC.

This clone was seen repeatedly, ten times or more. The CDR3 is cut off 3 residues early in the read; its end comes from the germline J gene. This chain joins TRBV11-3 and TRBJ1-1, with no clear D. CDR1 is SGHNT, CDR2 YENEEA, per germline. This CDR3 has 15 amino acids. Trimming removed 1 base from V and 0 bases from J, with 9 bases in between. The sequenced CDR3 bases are TGTGCCAGCAGCTTAGGTCCAGGCATGAACACTGAA. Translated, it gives CASSLGPGMNTE. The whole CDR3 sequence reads CASSLGPGMNTEAFF.

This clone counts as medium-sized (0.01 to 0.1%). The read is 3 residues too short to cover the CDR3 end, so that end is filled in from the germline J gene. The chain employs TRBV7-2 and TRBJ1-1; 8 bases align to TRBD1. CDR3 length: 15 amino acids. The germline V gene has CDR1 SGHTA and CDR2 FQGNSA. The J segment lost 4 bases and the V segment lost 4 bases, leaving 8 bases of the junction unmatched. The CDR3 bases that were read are TGTGCCAGCAGCTCCCTGACAGGGGTGGTCACTGAA. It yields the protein CASSSLTGVVTE. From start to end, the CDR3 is CASSSLTGVVTEAFF.

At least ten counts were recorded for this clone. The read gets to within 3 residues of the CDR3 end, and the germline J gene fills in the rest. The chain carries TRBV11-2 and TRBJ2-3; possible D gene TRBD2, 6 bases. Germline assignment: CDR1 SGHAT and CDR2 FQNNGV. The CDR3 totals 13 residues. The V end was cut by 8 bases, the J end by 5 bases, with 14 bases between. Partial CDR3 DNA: TGTGCCAGCGGGTGGCGGGGAATAGATACG. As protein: CASGWRGIDT. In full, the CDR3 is CASGWRGIDTQYF.

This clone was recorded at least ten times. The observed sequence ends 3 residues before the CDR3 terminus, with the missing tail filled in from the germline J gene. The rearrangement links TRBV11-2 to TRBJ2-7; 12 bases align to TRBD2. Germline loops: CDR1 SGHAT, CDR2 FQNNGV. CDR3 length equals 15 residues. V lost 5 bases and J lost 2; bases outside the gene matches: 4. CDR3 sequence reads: CASSTRTSGTYEQYF. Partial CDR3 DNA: TGTGCCAGCAGCACACGGACTAGCGGGACCTACGAG.

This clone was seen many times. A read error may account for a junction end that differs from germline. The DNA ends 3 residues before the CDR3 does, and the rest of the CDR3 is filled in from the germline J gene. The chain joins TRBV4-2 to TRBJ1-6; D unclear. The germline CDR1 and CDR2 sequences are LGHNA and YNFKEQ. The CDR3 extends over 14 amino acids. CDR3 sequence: CASSPGWRDSPLHF. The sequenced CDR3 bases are TGCGCCAGCAGCCCAGGTTGGCGGGATTCACCC.

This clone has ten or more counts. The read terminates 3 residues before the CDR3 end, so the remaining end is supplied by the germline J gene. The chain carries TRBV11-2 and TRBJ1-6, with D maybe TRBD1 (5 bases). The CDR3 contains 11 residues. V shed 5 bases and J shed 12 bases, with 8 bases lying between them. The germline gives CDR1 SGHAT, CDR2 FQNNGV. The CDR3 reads CASSARVPLHF. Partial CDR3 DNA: TGTGCCAGCAGCGCCAGGGTACCC.

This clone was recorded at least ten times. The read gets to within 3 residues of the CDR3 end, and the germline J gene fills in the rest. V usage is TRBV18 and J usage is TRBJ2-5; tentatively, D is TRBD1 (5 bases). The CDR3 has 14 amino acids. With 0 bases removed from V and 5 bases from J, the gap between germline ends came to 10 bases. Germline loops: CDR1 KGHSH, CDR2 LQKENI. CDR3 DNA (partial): TGTGCCAGCTCACCACCCCAGGGATGGGAGACC. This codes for CASSPPQGWET. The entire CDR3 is CASSPPQGWETQYF.

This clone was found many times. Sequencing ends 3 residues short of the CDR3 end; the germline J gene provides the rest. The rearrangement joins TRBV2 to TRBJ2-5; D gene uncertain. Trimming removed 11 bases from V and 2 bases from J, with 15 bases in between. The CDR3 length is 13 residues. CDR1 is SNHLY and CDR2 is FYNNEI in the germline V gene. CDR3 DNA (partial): TGTGCCTGCCAGCGAGCACCTCAAGAGACC. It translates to CACQRAPQET. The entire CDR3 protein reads CACQRAPQETQYF.

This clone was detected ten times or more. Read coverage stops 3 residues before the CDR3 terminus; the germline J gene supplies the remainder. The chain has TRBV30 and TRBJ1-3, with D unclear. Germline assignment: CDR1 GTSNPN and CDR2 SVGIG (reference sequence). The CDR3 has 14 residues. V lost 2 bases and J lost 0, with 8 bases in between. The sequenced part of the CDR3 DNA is TGTGCCTGGAGTTCGGGGTTCTCTGGAAACACC. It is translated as CAWSSGFSGNT. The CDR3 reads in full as CAWSSGFSGNTIYF.

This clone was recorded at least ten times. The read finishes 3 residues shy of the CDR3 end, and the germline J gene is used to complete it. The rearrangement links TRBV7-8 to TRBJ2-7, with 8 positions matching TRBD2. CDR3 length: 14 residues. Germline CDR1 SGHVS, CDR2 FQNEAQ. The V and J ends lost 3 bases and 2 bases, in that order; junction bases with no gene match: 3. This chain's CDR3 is CASSFGGRPYEQYF. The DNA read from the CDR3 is TGTGCCAGCAGCTTTGGCGGGAGGCCCTACGAG.

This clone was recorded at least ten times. The CDR3 loop is CASSFLGQKETQYF. Incomplete CDR3 DNA: TGTGCCAGCAGCTTTCTCGGACAGAAAGAGACC. This chain connects TRBV7-3 to TRBJ2-5; tentatively, D is TRBD1 (6 bases). Read coverage stops 3 residues before the CDR3 terminus; the germline J gene supplies the remainder. Deletions cut 3 bases from V and 3 bases from J, with 11 bases between. The CDR3 totals 14 residues. Germline V gives CDR1 SGHTA, CDR2 FQGTGA. Combining the CDR3 with reference TRBV7-3 and TRBJ2-5 gives the whole variable domain GAGVSQTPSNKVTEKGKYVELRCDPISGHTALYWYRQSLGQGPEFLIYFQGTGAADDSGLPNDRFFAVRPEGSVSTLKIQRTERGDSAVYLCASSFLGQKETQYFGPGTRLLVL.

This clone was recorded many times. CDR3 in amino acids: CSARRGVYEQYF. The CDR3 DNA, read in part, is TGCAGTGCTAGACGGGGAGTCTACGAG. This chain links TRBV20-1 with TRBJ2-7; perhaps TRBD2 as D (5 bases). Read sequence stops 3 residues before the CDR3 end, and the germline J gene provides the missing end. The CDR3 spans 12 residues. Trimming left V 2 bases short and J 3 bases short, with 8 bases between. Germline V lookup: CDR1 DFQATT, CDR2 SNEGSKA (reference sequence).

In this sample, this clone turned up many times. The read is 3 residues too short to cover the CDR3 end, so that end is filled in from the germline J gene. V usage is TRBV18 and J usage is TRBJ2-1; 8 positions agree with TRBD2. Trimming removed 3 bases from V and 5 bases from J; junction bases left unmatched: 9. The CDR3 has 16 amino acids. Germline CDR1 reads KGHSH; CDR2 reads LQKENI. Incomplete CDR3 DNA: TGTGCCAGCTCACCTCAACTAGCGGCCCGAGACAATGAG. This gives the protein CASSPQLAARDNE. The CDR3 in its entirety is CASSPQLAARDNEQFF. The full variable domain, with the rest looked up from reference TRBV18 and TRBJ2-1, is NAGVMQNPRHLVRRRGQEARLRCSPMKGHSHVYWYRQLPEEGLKFMVYLQKENIIDESGMPKERFSAEFPKEGPSILRIQQVVRGDSAAYFCASSPQLAARDNEQFFGPGTRLTVL.

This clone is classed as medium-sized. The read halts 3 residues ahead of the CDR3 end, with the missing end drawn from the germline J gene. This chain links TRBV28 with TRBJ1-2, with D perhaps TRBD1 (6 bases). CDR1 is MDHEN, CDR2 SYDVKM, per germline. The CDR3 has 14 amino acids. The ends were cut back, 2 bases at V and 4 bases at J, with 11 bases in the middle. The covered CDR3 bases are TGTGCCAGCAGTTTAATGGGGGCCAGCTATGGC. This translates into CASSLMGASYG. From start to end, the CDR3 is CASSLMGASYGYTF.